This TCR beta chain was recovered during a study of T cell responses to AZD1222 COVID-19 vaccine. Comment on this clone: Its antigen is unidentified.

Sequenced by immunoSEQ multiplex PCR; TCRdb stores in-frame clones only, minus some. The sample contains about 100,000 clones, around nine tenths of which appear only once. Broader study findings: Clonal diversity may have been underestimated, and the donors were mostly white British, with more females than males. Nearly half of unique spike-specific TCRs reportedly avoided B.1.351 and B.1.1.7 mutated regions. Only a handful of AZD1222 recipients, five to seven in all, had baseline seropositivity.

Trimming pared 2 bases from V and 4 bases from J, leaving 12 bases between. Germline V gives CDR1 SGHRS, CDR2 YFSETQ. The CDR3 sequence is 14 residues long. The TCR comes from an adult who received the MenACWY meningococcal vaccine as a control. The genes are TRBV5-1 and TRBJ1-1, with unresolved D. The specimen was peripheral blood, collected 28 days after the second dose of the MenACWY control vaccine. CDR3 nucleotide sequence: TGCGCCAGCAGCTTAGCGGGGTACGGCACTGAAGCTTTCTTT. It translates to CASSLAGYGTEAFF.